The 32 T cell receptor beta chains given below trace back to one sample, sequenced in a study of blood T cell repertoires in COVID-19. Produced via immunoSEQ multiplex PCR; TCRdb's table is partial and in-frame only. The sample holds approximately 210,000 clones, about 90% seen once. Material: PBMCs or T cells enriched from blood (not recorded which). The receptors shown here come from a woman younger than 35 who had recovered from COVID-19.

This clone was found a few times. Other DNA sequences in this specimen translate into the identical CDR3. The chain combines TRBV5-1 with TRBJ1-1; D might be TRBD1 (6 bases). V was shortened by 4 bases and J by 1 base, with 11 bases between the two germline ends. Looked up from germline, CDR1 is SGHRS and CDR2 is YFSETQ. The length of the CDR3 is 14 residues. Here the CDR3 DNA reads TGCGCCAGCAGCCCGACAGGTTCGAACACTGAAGCTTTCTTT. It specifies CASSPTGSNTEAFF.

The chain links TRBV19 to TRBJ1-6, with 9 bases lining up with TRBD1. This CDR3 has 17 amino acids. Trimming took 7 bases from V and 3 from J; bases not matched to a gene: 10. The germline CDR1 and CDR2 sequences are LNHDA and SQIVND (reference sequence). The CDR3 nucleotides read TGTGCCAGTACCACCCTCGGACAGGGGAACTATAATTCACCCCTCCACTTT. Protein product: CASTTLGQGNYNSPLHF.

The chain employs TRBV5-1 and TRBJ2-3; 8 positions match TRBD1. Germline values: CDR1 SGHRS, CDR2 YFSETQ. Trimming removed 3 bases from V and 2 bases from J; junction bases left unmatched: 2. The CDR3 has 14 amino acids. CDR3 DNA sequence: TGCGCCAGCAGCTCGGGACAGGACACAGATACGCAGTATTTT. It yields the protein CASSSGQDTDTQYF.

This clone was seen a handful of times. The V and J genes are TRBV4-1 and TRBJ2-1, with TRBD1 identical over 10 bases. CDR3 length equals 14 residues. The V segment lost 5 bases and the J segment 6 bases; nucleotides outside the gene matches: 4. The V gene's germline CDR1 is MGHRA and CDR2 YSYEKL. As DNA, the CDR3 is TGCGCCAGCAGCATACGACAGGGGGCCAATGAGCAGTTCTTC. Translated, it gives CASSIRQGANEQFF.

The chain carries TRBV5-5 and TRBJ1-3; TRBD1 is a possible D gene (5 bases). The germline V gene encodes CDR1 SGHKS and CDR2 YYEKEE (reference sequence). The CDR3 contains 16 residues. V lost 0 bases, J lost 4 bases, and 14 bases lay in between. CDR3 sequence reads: CASSLEPERGGNTIYF. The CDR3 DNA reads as TGTGCCAGCAGCTTGGAGCCCGAAAGGGGAGGAAACACCATATATTTT.

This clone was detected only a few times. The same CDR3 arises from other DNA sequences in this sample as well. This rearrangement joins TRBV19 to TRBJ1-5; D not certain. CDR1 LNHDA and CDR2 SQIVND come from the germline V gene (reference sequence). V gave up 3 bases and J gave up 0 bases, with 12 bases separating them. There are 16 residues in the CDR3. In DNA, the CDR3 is TGTGCCAGTAGTATCGGTGATCTTTATAGCAATCAGCCCCAGCATTTT. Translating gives CASSIGDLYSNQPQHF.

CDR3: CASSQDLSYGYTF. Written as DNA, the CDR3 is TGCGCCAGCAGCCAAGATTTATCGTATGGCTACACCTTC. The chain combines TRBV4-1 with TRBJ1-2; no clear D. Germline V gene data show CDR1 as MGHRA and CDR2 as YSYEKL. The CDR3 loop spans 13 amino acids. The V end lost 0 bases, the J end lost 5 bases, and 7 bases lay between the germline ends.

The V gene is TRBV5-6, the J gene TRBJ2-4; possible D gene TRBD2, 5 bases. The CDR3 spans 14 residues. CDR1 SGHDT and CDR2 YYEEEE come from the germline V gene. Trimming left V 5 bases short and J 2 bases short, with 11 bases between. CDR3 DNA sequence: TGTGCCAGCAGTTTAGCGCGGCCCAAAAACATTCAGTACTTC. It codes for CASSLARPKNIQYF.

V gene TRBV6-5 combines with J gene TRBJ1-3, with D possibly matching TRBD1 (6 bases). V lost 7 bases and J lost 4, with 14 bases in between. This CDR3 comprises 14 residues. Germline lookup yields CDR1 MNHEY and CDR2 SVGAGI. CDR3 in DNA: TGTGCCAGCATGAGGGCAGGGGTCGGAAACACCATATATTTT. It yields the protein CASMRAGVGNTIYF.

The DNA for the CDR3 is TGTGCCAGCAGTTCAACGGCGGGAGTCCCGTTCACTGAAGCTTTCTTT. It specifies CASSSTAGVPFTEAFF. The rearrangement links TRBV28 to TRBJ1-1; D call uncertain. The CDR3 totals 16 residues. Trimming took off 4 bases at V and 4 bases at J, with 19 bases between the two ends. Germline V lookup: CDR1 MDHEN, CDR2 SYDVKM.

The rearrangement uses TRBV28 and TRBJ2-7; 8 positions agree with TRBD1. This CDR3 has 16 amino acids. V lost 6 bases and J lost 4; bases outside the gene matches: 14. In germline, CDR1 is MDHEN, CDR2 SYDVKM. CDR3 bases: TGTGCCAGCAGCTCCGCTGGACAGGGCCCCTCTTACGAGCAGTACTTC. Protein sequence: CASSSAGQGPSYEQYF.

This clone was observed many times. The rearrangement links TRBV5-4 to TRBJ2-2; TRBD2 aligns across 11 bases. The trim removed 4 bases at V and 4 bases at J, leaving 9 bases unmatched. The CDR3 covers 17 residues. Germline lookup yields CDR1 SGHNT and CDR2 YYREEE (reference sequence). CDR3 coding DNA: TGTGCCAGCAGCATTAGCGGGGGGGCCGCGGGCACCGGGGAGCTGTTTTTT. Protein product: CASSISGGAAGTGELFF.

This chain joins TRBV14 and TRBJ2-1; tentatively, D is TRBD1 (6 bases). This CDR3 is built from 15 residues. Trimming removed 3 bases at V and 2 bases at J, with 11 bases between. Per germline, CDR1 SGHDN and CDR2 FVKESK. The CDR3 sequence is CASSQRQDPYNEQFF. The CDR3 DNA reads TGTGCCAGCAGCCAGAGACAGGATCCCTACAATGAGCAGTTCTTC.

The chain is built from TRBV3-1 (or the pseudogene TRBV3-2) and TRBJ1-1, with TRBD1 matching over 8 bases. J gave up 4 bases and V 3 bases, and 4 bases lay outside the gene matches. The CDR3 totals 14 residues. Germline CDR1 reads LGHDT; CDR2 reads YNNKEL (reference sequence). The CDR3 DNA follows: TGTGCCAGCAGCCACCGGACAGGGACCACTGAAGCTTTCTTT. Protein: CASSHRTGTTEAFF.

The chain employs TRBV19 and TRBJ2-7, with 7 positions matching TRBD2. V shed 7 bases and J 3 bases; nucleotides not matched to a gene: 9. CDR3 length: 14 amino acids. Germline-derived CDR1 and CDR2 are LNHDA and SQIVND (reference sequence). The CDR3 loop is CASKEASGFYEQYF. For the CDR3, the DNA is TGTGCCAGTAAAGAAGCTAGCGGTTTCTACGAGCAGTACTTC.

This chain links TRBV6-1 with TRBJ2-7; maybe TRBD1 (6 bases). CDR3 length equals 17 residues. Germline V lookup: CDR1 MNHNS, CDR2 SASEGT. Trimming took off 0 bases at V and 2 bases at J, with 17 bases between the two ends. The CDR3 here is CASSEAWPGHLPYEQYF. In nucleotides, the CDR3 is TGTGCCAGCAGTGAAGCCTGGCCGGGACACCTACCCTACGAGCAGTACTTC.

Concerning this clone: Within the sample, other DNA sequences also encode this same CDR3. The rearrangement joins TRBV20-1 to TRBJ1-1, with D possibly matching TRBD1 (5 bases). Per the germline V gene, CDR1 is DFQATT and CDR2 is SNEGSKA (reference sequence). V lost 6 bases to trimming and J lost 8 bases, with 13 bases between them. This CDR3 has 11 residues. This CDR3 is CSAPRGSEAFF. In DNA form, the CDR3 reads TGCAGTGCCCCTAGGGGCAGCGAAGCTTTCTTT.

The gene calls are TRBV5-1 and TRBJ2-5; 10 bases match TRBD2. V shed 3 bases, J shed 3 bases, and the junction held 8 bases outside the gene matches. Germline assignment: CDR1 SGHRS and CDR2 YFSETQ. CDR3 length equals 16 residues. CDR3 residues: CASSSIWTSGEETQYF. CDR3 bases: TGCGCCAGCAGCTCCATCTGGACTAGCGGTGAAGAGACCCAGTACTTC.

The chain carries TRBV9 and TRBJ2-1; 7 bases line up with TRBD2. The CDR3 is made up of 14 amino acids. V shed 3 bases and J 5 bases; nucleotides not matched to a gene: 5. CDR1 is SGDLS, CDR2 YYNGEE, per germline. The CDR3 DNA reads TGTGCCAGCAGCGGAGGACTAGGCCACAATGAGCAGTTCTTC. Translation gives CASSGGLGHNEQFF.

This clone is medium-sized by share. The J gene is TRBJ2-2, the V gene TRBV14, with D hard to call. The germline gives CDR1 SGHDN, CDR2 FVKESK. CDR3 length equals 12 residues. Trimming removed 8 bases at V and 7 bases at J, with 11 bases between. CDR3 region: CASQLSGGELFF. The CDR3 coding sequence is TGTGCCAGCCAACTTTCAGGCGGGGAGCTGTTTTTT. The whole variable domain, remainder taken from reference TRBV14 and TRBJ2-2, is EAGVTQFPSHSVIEKGQTVTLRCDPISGHDNLYWYRRVMGKEIKFLLHFVKESKQDESGMPNNRFLAERTGGTYSTLKVQPAELEDSGVYFCASQLSGGELFFGEGSRLTVL.

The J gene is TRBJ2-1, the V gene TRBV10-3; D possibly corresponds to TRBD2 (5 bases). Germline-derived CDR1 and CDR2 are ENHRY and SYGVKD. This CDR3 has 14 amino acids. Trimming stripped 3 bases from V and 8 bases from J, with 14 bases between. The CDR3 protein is CAISDLGPGDEQFF. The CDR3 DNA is TGTGCCATCAGTGACCTGGGCCCCGGGGATGAGCAGTTCTTC.

The DNA of the CDR3 is TGCGCCAGCAGCCAAGATTCAGGGATGATCGGGGAGACCCAGTACTTC. It codes for CASSQDSGMIGETQYF. This chain links TRBV4-1 with TRBJ2-5, with a possible D match to TRBD1 (5 bases). The CDR3 has 16 amino acids. Trimming left V 0 bases short and J 5 bases short, with 16 bases between. Germline CDR1 MGHRA, CDR2 YSYEKL.

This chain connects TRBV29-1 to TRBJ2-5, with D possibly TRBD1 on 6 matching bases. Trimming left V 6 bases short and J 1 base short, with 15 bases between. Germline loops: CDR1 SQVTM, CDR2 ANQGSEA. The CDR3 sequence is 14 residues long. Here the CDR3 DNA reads TGCAGCGTCAACCGACAGGCGATCCAAGAGACCCAGTACTTC. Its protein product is CSVNRQAIQETQYF. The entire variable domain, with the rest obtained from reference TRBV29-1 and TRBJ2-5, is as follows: SAVISQKPSRDICQRGTSLTIQCQVDSQVTMMFWYRQQPGQSLTLIATANQGSEATYESGFVIDKFPISRPNLTFSTLTVSNMSPEDSSIYLCSVNRQAIQETQYFGPGTRLLVL.

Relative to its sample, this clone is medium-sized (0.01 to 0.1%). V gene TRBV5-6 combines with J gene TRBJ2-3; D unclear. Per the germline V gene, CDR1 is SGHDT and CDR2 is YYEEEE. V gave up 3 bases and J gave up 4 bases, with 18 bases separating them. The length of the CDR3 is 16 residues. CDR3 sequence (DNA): TGTGCCAGCAGCTATGGGCCCGGAAACGTGGCAGATACGCAGTATTTT. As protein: CASSYGPGNVADTQYF. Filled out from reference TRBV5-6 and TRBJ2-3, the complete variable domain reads DAGVTQSPTHLIKTRGQQVTLRCSPKSGHDTVSWYQQALGQGPQFIFQYYEEEERQRGNFPDRFSGHQFPNYSSELNVNALLLGDSALYLCASSYGPGNVADTQYFGPGTRLTVL.

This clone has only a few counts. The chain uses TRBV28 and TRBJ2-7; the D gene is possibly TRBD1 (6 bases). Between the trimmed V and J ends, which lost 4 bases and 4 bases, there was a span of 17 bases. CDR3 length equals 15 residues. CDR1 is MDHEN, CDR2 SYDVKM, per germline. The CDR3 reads CASSSVYRVRYEQYF. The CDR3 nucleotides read TGTGCCAGCAGTTCGGTTTACAGGGTGAGGTACGAGCAGTACTTC.

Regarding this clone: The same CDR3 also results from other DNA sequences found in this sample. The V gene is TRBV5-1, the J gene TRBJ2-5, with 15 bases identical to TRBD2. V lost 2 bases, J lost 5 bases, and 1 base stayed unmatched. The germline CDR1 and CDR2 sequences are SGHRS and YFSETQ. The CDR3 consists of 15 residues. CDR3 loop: CASSFGTSGGETQYF. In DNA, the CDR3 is TGCGCCAGCAGCTTTGGGACTAGCGGGGGGGAGACCCAGTACTTC.

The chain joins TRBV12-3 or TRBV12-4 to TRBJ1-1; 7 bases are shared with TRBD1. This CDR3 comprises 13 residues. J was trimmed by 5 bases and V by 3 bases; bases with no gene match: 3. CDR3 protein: CASSFGRGTEAFF. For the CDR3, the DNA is TGTGCCAGCAGTTTCGGCAGGGGGACTGAAGCTTTCTTT.

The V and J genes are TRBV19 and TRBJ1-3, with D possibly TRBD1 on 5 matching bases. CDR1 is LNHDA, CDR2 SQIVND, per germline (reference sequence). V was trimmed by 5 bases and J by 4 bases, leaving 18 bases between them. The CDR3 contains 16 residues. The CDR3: CASSRDAGVVGNTIYF. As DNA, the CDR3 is TGTGCCAGTAGTCGAGACGCGGGGGTAGTAGGAAACACCATATATTTT.

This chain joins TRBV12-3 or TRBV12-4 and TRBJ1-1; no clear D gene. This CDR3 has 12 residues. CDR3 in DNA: TGTGGATCTACATATACGGGCACTGAAGCTTTCTTT. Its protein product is CGSTYTGTEAFF.

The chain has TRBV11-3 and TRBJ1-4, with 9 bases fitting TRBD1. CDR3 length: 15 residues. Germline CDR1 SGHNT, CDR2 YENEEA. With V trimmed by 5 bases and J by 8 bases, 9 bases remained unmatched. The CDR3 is CASSREGQGGEKLFF. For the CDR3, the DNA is TGTGCCAGCAGCCGAGAGGGACAGGGTGGGGAAAAACTGTTTTTT.

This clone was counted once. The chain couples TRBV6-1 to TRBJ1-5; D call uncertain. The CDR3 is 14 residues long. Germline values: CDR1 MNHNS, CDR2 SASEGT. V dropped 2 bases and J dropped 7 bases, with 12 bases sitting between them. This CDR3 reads CASSEWADDQPQHF. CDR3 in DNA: TGTGCCAGCAGTGAATGGGCAGATGACCAGCCCCAGCATTTT.

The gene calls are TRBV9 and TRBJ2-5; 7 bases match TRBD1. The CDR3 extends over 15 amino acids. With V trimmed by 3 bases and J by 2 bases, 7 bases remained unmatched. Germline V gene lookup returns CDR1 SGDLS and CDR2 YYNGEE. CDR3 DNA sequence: TGTGCCAGCAGCGCACCCGGGACAGTACAAGAGACCCAGTACTTC. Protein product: CASSAPGTVQETQYF.